These 7 T cell receptor beta chains were sequenced from one sample in a study of blood T cell repertoires in COVID-19 (dated by TCRdb to the early 2020s). The method was the immunoSEQ multiplex PCR assay. Entries here come from immuneACCESS through TCRdb and include only in-frame sequences with V and J called. Some clones fail to appear in such tables; in the studies checked, an unresolved V gene covers under half of the shortfall, and the cause of the remainder is unknown. This sample is represented by 200,000 to 250,000 clones; approximately 80% of them were singletons. 1.8% of the sample goes to the ten largest clones. Sequenced material: PBMCs or T cells enriched from blood (not recorded which). The source is a man aged 55 to 69 who had recovered from COVID-19.

This chain links TRBV19 with TRBJ2-1; D is possibly TRBD1 (5 bases). This CDR3 contains 14 residues. Germline V gene sequence: CDR1 LNHDA, CDR2 SQIVND (reference sequence). V shed 6 bases and J shed 6 bases, with 15 bases lying between them. The CDR3 DNA reads as TGTGCCAGTAGAGACCAGGGTAAGGGCAATGAGCAGTTCTTC. It yields the protein CASRDQGKGNEQFF. The variable domain in full, with the rest retrieved from reference TRBV19 and TRBJ2-1, is DGGITQSPKYLFRKEGQNVTLSCEQNLNHDAMYWYRQDPGQGLRLIYYSQIVNDFQKGDIAEGYSVSREKKESFPLTVTSAQKNPTAFYLCASRDQGKGNEQFFGPGTRLTVL.

The chain links TRBV5-1 to TRBJ1-5; D remains unclear. The CDR3 covers 15 residues. V was trimmed by 0 bases and J by 0 bases, leaving 7 bases between them. Looked up from germline, CDR1 is SGHRS and CDR2 is YFSETQ. DNA for the CDR3: TGCGCCAGCAGCTTGGGGGAGCATAGCAATCAGCCCCAGCATTTT. Amino acid sequence: CASSLGEHSNQPQHF.

The genes are TRBV7-9 and TRBJ1-2, with D perhaps matching TRBD1 (5 bases). The CDR3 sequence is 14 residues long. Germline V gene data show CDR1 as SEHNR and CDR2 as FQNEAQ (reference sequence). V lost 7 bases, J lost 4 bases, and 16 bases lay in between. CDR3 in amino acids: CASTPGRGVYGYTF. CDR3 nucleotide sequence: TGTGCCAGCACCCCAGGGCGGGGGGTCTATGGCTACACCTTC.

The chain joins TRBV30 to TRBJ1-4; 7 bases agree with TRBD1. The CDR3 runs 15 residues. Germline assignment: CDR1 GTSNPN and CDR2 SVGIG (reference sequence). Unmatched junction bases numbered 7, after V lost 0 bases and J lost 6 bases. The CDR3 protein is CAWSVRGRGDEKLFF. CDR3 coding DNA: TGTGCCTGGAGTGTACGGGGCAGGGGGGATGAAAAACTGTTTTTT.

V usage is TRBV5-6 and J usage is TRBJ2-5, with D possibly being TRBD2 (7 bases). This CDR3 comprises 14 residues. CDR1 SGHDT and CDR2 YYEEEE come from the germline V gene. V was cut by 4 bases and J by 3 bases, with 13 bases left in between. The CDR3 coding sequence is TGTGCCAGCAGCCCCGCGGGGGCAAAAGAGACCCAGTACTTC. Protein sequence: CASSPAGAKETQYF.

This chain connects TRBV7-2 to TRBJ2-1; the match to TRBD1 covers 9 bases. The CDR3 covers 14 residues. J lost 4 bases, V lost 5 bases, and 3 bases had no gene match. From germline, CDR1 is SGHTA and CDR2 FQGNSA. CDR3 residues: CASSPGQGYNEQFF. CDR3 nucleotide sequence: TGTGCCAGCAGCCCCGGACAGGGGTACAATGAGCAGTTCTTC. Using reference TRBV7-2 and TRBJ2-1 for the parts outside the CDR3, the full variable domain is GAGVSQSPSNKVTEKGKDVELRCDPISGHTALYWYRQSLGQGLEFLIYFQGNSAPDKSGLPSDRFSAERTGGSVSTLTIQRTQQEDSAVYLCASSPGQGYNEQFFGPGTRLTVL.

The V and J genes are TRBV18 and TRBJ1-5, with D unclear. The CDR3 length is 14 residues. The V gene lost 6 bases and the J gene lost 1 base, with 10 bases spanning the gap. In germline, CDR1 is KGHSH, CDR2 LQKENI. In nucleotides, the CDR3 is TGTGCCAGCTCGGGTGCTAGGAGCAATCAGCCCCAGCATTTT. It specifies CASSGARSNQPQHF.